This entry describes one T cell receptor (beta chain). The sample belongs to a study of T cell changes during pregnancy in multiple sclerosis. Sequencing used immunoSEQ multiplex PCR; TCRdb keeps in-frame clones, though not all of them. The table records tens of thousands of clones, less than 95% of them present only once. Trimming cost V 1 base and J 7 bases, with 11 bases left between them. This CDR3 spans 13 amino acids. From germline, CDR1 is SQVTM and CDR2 ANQGSEA. The source material was peripheral blood, sampled in the third trimester of pregnancy. The TCR comes from a female donor in good health, enrolled as a control in a pregnancy study. The chain is built from TRBV29-1 and TRBJ2-1, with a possible D match to TRBD2 (5 bases). The CDR3 nucleotides are TGCAGCGTTGAAGGGAGCGGATCAAATGAGCAGTTCTTC. Translation gives CSVEGSGSNEQFF.